This T cell receptor (beta chain) was identified during a study of cytomegalovirus exposure and HLA in healthy donors. The junction had 17 bases not matched to a gene; V was cut back by 2 bases and J by 10 bases. Germline V CDR1 and CDR2: MNHEY, SMNVEV (reference sequence). The CDR3 runs 17 residues. The PCR had 60 Vbeta and 13 Jbeta primers. Using immunoSEQ multiplex PCR, the repertoire was profiled, and TCRdb retains in-frame clones only, with some absent. Among about 240,000 clones listed, about 81% were seen once. The sequence came from a woman aged 55-70 years in good health and CMV-seropositive. The rearrangement joins TRBV27 to TRBJ2-7, with 10 bases matching TRBD2. Sequencing was performed on PBMCs. The CDR3 reads CASSLKTMSRLAGEQYF. For the CDR3, the DNA is TGTGCCAGCAGTTTAAAGACAATGAGCCGACTAGCGGGTGAACAGTACTTC.